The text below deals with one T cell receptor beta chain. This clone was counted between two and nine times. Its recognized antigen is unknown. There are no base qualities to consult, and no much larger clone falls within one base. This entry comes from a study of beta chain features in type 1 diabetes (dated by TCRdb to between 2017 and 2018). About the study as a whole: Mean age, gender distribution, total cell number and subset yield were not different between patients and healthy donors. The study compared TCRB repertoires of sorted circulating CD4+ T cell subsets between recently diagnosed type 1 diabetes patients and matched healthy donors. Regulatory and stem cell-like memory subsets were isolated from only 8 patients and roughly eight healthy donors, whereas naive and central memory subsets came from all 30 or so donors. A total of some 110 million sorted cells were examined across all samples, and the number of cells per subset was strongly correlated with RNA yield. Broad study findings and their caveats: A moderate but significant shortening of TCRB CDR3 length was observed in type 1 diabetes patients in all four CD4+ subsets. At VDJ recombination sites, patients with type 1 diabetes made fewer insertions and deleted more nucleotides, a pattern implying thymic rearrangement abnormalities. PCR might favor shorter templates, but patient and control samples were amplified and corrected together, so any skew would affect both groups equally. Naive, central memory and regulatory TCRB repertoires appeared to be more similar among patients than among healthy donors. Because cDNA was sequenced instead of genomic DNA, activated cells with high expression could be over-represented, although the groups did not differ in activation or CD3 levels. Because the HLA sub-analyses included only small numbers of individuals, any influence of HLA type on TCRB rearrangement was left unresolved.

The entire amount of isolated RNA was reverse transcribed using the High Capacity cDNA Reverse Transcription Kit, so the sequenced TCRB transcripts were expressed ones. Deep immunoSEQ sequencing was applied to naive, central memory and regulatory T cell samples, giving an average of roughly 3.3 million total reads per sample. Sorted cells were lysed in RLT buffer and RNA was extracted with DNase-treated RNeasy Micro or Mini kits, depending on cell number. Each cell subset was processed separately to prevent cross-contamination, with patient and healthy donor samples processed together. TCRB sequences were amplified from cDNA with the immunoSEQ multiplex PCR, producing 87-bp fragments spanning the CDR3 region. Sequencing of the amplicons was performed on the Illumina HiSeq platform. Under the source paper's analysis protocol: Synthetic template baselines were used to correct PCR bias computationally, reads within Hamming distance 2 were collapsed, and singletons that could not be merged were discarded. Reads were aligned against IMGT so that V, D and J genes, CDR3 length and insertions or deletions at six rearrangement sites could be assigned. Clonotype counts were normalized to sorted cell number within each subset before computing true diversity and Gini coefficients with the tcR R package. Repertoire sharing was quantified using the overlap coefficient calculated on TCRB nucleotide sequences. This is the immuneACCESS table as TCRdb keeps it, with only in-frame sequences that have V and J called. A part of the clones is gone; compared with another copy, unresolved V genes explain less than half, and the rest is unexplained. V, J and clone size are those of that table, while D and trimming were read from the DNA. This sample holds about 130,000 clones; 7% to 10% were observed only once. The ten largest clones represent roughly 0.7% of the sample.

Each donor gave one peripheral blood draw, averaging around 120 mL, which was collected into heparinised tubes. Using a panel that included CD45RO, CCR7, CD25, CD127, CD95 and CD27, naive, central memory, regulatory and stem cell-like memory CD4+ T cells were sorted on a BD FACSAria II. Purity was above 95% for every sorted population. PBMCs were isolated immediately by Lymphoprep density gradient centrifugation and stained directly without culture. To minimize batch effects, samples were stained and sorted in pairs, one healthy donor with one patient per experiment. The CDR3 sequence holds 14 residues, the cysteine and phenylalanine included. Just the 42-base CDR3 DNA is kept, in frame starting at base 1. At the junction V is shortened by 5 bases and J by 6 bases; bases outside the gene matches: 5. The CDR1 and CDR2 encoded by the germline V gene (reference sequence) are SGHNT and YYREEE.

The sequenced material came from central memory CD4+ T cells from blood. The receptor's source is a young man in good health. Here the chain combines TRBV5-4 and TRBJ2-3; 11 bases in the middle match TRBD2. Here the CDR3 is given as CASRASGGFDTQYF. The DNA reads TGTGCCAGCAGAGCTAGCGGGGGGTTCGATACGCAGTATTTT.